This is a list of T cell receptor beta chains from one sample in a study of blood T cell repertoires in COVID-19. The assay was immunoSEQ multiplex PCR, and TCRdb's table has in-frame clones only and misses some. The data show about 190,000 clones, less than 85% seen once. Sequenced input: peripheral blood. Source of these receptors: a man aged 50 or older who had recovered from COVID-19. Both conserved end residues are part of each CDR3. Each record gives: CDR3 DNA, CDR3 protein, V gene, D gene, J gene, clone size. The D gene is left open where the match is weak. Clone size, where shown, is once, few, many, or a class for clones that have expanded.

CDR3nt: TGTGCCAGCAGTCCCCGCGGAATGGCTCAGCCCCAGCATTTT
CDR3aa: CASSPRGMAQPQHF
v_gene: TRBV27
d_gene: -
j_gene: TRBJ1-5
abundance: once

CDR3nt: TGTGCCAGCAGTCCCCGACACGTGAGCAGCACAGATACGCAGTATTTT
CDR3aa: CASSPRHVSSTDTQYF
v_gene: TRBV6-6
d_gene: -
j_gene: TRBJ2-3
abundance: once

CDR3nt: TGTGCCAGCAGGGGCGGTCTAGCCTCCCTCTACGAGCAGTACTTC
CDR3aa: CASRGGLASLYEQYF
v_gene: TRBV3-1/TRBV3-2
d_gene: -
j_gene: TRBJ2-7
abundance: -

CDR3nt: TGCAGCGTTGAGGCGGGAGCGGGAGATACGCAGTATTTT
CDR3aa: CSVEAGAGDTQYF
v_gene: TRBV29-1
d_gene: TRBD2
j_gene: TRBJ2-3
abundance: -

CDR3nt: TGTGCCAGCAGTGAGGCAGGGACAAGCACAGATACGCAGTATTTT
CDR3aa: CASSEAGTSTDTQYF
v_gene: TRBV6-1
d_gene: -
j_gene: TRBJ2-3
abundance: -

CDR3nt: TGCAGCGGGTTGGGCGGGAGGCCGGGGGAGCTGTTTTTT
CDR3aa: CSGLGGRPGELFF
v_gene: TRBV29-1
d_gene: TRBD2
j_gene: TRBJ2-2
abundance: -

CDR3nt: TGTGCCAGCAGTACAACCGGGACAGGGAATTACAATGAGCAGTTCTTC
CDR3aa: CASSTTGTGNYNEQFF
v_gene: TRBV21-1
d_gene: -
j_gene: TRBJ2-1
abundance: -

CDR3nt: TGTGCCAGCAGCTTAAAACCCCGGGATAGCCCGGGAGATGAGCAGTTCTTC
CDR3aa: CASSLKPRDSPGDEQFF
v_gene: TRBV7-3
d_gene: -
j_gene: TRBJ2-1
abundance: -

CDR3nt: TGCGCCAGCAGCGGACTGACTAGCGGGAGACTCACCGGGGAGCTGTTTTTT
CDR3aa: CASSGLTSGRLTGELFF
v_gene: TRBV5-1
d_gene: TRBD2
j_gene: TRBJ2-2
abundance: -

CDR3nt: TGTGCCACCAGTGATGGGGAGAGTAGGACAGGGACGACCTACAATGAGCAGTTCTTC
CDR3aa: CATSDGESRTGTTYNEQFF
v_gene: TRBV24-1
d_gene: TRBD1
j_gene: TRBJ2-1
abundance: -

CDR3nt: TGCAGCGTGGGACAGGGCCACGGCGAGCAGTACTTC
CDR3aa: CSVGQGHGEQYF
v_gene: TRBV29-1
d_gene: TRBD1
j_gene: TRBJ2-7
abundance: -

CDR3nt: TGTGCCACCAGTGACTCCGGGACAGGTATTACCGGGGAGCTGTTTTTT
CDR3aa: CATSDSGTGITGELFF
v_gene: TRBV24-1
d_gene: TRBD1
j_gene: TRBJ2-2
abundance: -

CDR3nt: TGTGCCAGCAGTCCCAGACAGGGCTCCTACAATGAGCAGTTCTTC
CDR3aa: CASSPRQGSYNEQFF
v_gene: TRBV27
d_gene: TRBD1
j_gene: TRBJ2-1
abundance: once

CDR3nt: TGTGCCATCAGTGAGCCACTGACCGGCCGGGGGGATACGCAGTATTTT
CDR3aa: CAISEPLTGRGDTQYF
v_gene: TRBV10-3
d_gene: -
j_gene: TRBJ2-3
abundance: -

CDR3nt: TGTGCCAGCAGCCAAGGCCTTACAGAGGGCCATGGCTACACCTTC
CDR3aa: CASSQGLTEGHGYTF
v_gene: TRBV7-9
d_gene: -
j_gene: TRBJ1-2
abundance: few

CDR3nt: TGTGCCAGTAGTATGGGACAGAGCTCATACAATGAGCAGTTCTTC
CDR3aa: CASSMGQSSYNEQFF
v_gene: TRBV19
d_gene: TRBD1
j_gene: TRBJ2-1
abundance: -

CDR3nt: TGTGCCACCAGTGATTTCGGACAGATGAACACTGAAGCTTTCTTT
CDR3aa: CATSDFGQMNTEAFF
v_gene: TRBV24-1
d_gene: -
j_gene: TRBJ1-1
abundance: -

CDR3nt: TGTGCCAGCAGCTCCGCTACGGCAGGGGGTGGCTACACCTTC
CDR3aa: CASSSATAGGGYTF
v_gene: TRBV7-2
d_gene: TRBD1
j_gene: TRBJ1-2
abundance: -

CDR3nt: TGTGCCACCAGCAGACCAGGGACAGGGACTAACTATGGCTACACCTTC
CDR3aa: CATSRPGTGTNYGYTF
v_gene: TRBV15
d_gene: TRBD1
j_gene: TRBJ1-2
abundance: -

CDR3nt: TGTGCCACCAGTGAAAGACAGGCCGCTCTCTCTGGGGCCAACGTCCTGACTTTC
CDR3aa: CATSERQAALSGANVLTF
v_gene: TRBV24-1
d_gene: -
j_gene: TRBJ2-6
abundance: -

CDR3nt: TGTGCCATCAGTGAGTCGACAGGGTTTGGCTACACCTTC
CDR3aa: CAISESTGFGYTF
v_gene: TRBV10-3
d_gene: TRBD1
j_gene: TRBJ1-2
abundance: -

CDR3nt: TGTGCCAGCAGCTTGGAGGCCTCTAGGCAGTTCTTC
CDR3aa: CASSLEASRQFF
v_gene: TRBV5-4
d_gene: -
j_gene: TRBJ2-1
abundance: -

CDR3nt: TGTGCCAGCTCACCCGGACAGCCCATTACTGGGAACTATGGCTACACCTTC
CDR3aa: CASSPGQPITGNYGYTF
v_gene: TRBV18
d_gene: -
j_gene: TRBJ1-2
abundance: few

CDR3nt: TGTGCCAGTAGTATTCGGCGGGGCAGGGAGGCCTACGAGCAGTACTTC
CDR3aa: CASSIRRGREAYEQYF
v_gene: TRBV19
d_gene: -
j_gene: TRBJ2-7
abundance: -

CDR3nt: TGCGCCAGCAGCCCTGTTCAGGTCCGGACTGAAGCTTTCTTT
CDR3aa: CASSPVQVRTEAFF
v_gene: TRBV5-1
d_gene: -
j_gene: TRBJ1-1
abundance: -

CDR3nt: TGTGCCAGTCGAGGGACTAGCGGCACAGATACGCAGTATTTT
CDR3aa: CASRGTSGTDTQYF
v_gene: TRBV2
d_gene: TRBD2
j_gene: TRBJ2-3
abundance: -

CDR3nt: TGTGCCAGCTCATGGAGTTCGCGGTCTGAAGCTTTCTTT
CDR3aa: CASSWSSRSEAFF
v_gene: TRBV18
d_gene: -
j_gene: TRBJ1-1
abundance: -

CDR3nt: TGTGCCAGTAGATGGGTAGCGGGAGAACAGTTCTTC
CDR3aa: CASRWVAGEQFF
v_gene: TRBV19
d_gene: TRBD2
j_gene: TRBJ2-1
abundance: -